Shown below are 9 T cell receptor beta chains from a single sample sequenced in a study of T-cell reconstitution after alpha-beta-depleted transplantation in children. Unique molecular identifiers were incorporated into the prepared TCRbeta library. TCRdb processed the PCR reads anew with MiXCR; each CDR3 protein has one entry. The sample has about 250,000 distinct CDR3 sequences, approximately 24% seen once. The specimen comprised PBMCs, mostly from graft donor cells, sampled 360 days after TCRalphabeta/CD19-depleted stem cell transplant. All receptors come from a female patient aged 2 to 10 who had a stem cell transplant for congenital amegakaryocytic thrombocytopenia, so the T cells may come from the graft donor.

The V and J genes are TRBV7-9 and TRBJ1-1; 8 nucleotides align to TRBD1. Germline CDR1 reads SEHNR; CDR2 reads FQNEAQ (reference sequence). The junction had 5 bases not matched to a gene; V was cut back by 5 bases and J by 6 bases. The CDR3 loop spans 13 amino acids. CDR3 DNA sequence: TGTGCCAGCAGCCTGACAGGGGCCGCTGAAGCTTTCTTT. This codes for CASSLTGAAEAFF.

This clonotype was recorded a few times. The chain combines TRBV4-1 with TRBJ2-2; 9 positions match TRBD1. Germline CDR1 and CDR2: MGHRA and YSYEKL. Trimming cost V 5 bases and J 7 bases; bases outside gene matches: 5. This CDR3 has 14 amino acids. Here the CDR3 DNA reads TGCGCCAGCAGCGCACAGGGGGCCCACGGGGAGCTGTTTTTT. Translated, it gives CASSAQGAHGELFF.

In its sample, this clonotype was seen a few times. V and J are TRBV25-1 and TRBJ2-3, with 7 bases that match TRBD1. CDR3 size: 13 residues. CDR1 is MGHDK, CDR2 SYGVNS, per germline. With V trimmed by 6 bases and J by 5 bases, 5 bases remained unmatched. CDR3 DNA sequence: TGTGCCAGCAGGACAGGGCATGGAGATACGCAGTATTTT. Its protein is CASRTGHGDTQYF. The entire variable domain, with the rest obtained from reference TRBV25-1 and TRBJ2-3, is as follows: EADIYQTPRYLVIGTGKKITLECSQTMGHDKMYWYQQDPGMELHLIHYSYGVNSTEKGDLSSESTVSRIRTEHFPLTLESARPSHTSQYLCASRTGHGDTQYFGPGTRLTVL.

V is TRBV12-3 or TRBV12-4 and J is TRBJ1-1; D call uncertain. The length of the CDR3 is 13 residues. V was cut by 6 bases and J by 0 bases, with 8 bases left in between. The CDR3 loop reads CASSQRLNTEAFF. DNA for the CDR3: TGTGCCAGCAGCCAAAGGCTGAACACTGAAGCTTTCTTT.

The chain uses TRBV4-1 and TRBJ2-7; D may be TRBD1 (7 bases). V lost 6 bases, J lost 4 bases, and 19 bases lay in between. Germline-derived CDR1 and CDR2 are MGHRA and YSYEKL. The CDR3 is 15 amino acids. CDR3 region: CASSPEGAGVYEQYF. CDR3 nucleotide sequence: TGCGCCAGCAGTCCGGAGGGGGCAGGGGTTTACGAGCAGTACTTC.

Only a few counts were recorded for this clonotype. V is TRBV20-1 and J is TRBJ1-5; perhaps TRBD1 as D (6 bases). Trimming took off 5 bases at V and 9 bases at J, with 20 bases between the two ends. The CDR3 spans 14 residues. Germline V gives CDR1 DFQATT, CDR2 SNEGSKA (reference sequence). The CDR3 here is CSAAPGGAKGPQHF. Here the CDR3 DNA reads TGCAGTGCTGCGCCGGGGGGGGCCAAAGGGCCCCAGCATTTT.

The rearrangement joins TRBV12-3 or TRBV12-4 to TRBJ2-2; 8 nucleotides line up with TRBD1. The CDR3 spans 16 residues. V lost 6 bases to trimming and J lost 1 base; unmatched junction nucleotides: 7. The CDR3 loop reads CASRESGTGNTGELFF. The DNA of the CDR3 is TGTGCCAGCAGGGAATCCGGGACAGGGAACACCGGGGAGCTGTTTTTT.

This chain uses TRBV3-1 with TRBJ1-1, with D possibly TRBD1 on 5 matching bases. CDR1 LGHDT and CDR2 YNNKEL come from the germline V gene (reference sequence). Trimming left V 5 bases short and J 7 bases short, with 11 bases between. The CDR3 length is 12 residues. As DNA, the CDR3 is TGTGCCAGCAGCAGGGGAAGTGATGAAGCTTTCTTT. Its protein product is CASSRGSDEAFF.

This clonotype was seen many times. The V and J genes are TRBV4-2 and TRBJ2-3; 7 bases fit TRBD1. The ends lost 4 bases at V and 6 bases at J; junction bases unmatched: 10. CDR3 length: 15 residues. Germline-derived CDR1 and CDR2 are LGHNA and YNFKEQ. The CDR3 coding sequence is TGTGCCAGCAGCCCGAGTGACAGGGCCGTGGATACGCAGTATTTT. Its protein is CASSPSDRAVDTQYF.